This record covers a single TCR beta chain. As yet, its antigen is unknown. The same CDR3 can be traced to other DNA sequences in this sample. CD45RO negativity and positive selection for CCR7 defined naive CD8 cells, a population that excluded terminally differentiated effector memory CD45RA+ cells. These data are taken from a study of shared clonotypes between healthy human individuals. For the study at large: Per-donor plates numbered three CD4 naive, three CD4 memory, two CD8 naive and one CD8 memory.

The authors loaded 200 ng DNA, 30,000 to 35,000 T cell genomes, into sorted-subset replicate PCRs. Libraries were prepared by immunoSEQ multiplex PCR; TCRdb keeps only in-frame clonotypes and omits some of them. This sample has some 2.1 million clones, with approximately 95% found just once. Whole-study findings and limits: In general, naive subsets displayed greater estimated richness than memory subsets did.

From germline, CDR1 is SGHNT and CDR2 YYREEE (reference sequence). V shed 0 bases and J 9 bases; nucleotides not matched to a gene: 2. This CDR3 is built from 14 residues. The sequenced sample was naive CD8+ T cells sorted from blood. The source is a man aged 18 to 30 in good health. The chain links TRBV5-4 to TRBJ2-1; 11 bases are shared with TRBD2. CDR3 sequence reads: CASSLGLAGGEQFF. CDR3 bases: TGTGCCAGCAGCTTGGGGCTAGCGGGAGGTGAGCAGTTCTTC. The entire variable domain, with the rest obtained from reference TRBV5-4 and TRBJ2-1, is as follows: ETGVTQSPTHLIKTRGQQVTLRCSSQSGHNTVSWYQQALGQGPQFIFQYYREEENGRGNFPPRFSGLQFPNYSSELNVNALELDDSALYLCASSLGLAGGEQFFGPGTRLTVL.